These 20 T cell receptor beta chains originate from one sample sequenced in a study of OX40 agonist ivuxolimab in advanced cancers. Here immunoSEQ multiplex PCR was the method, and the copy in TCRdb shows in-frame clones only, minus some. The table shows 55,000 to 80,000 clones, with approximately 84% occurring only once. The sample was CD4+ or CD8+ T cells sorted from blood, taken in a trial of the OX40 agonist ivuxolimab. These receptors were collected from an adult with an advanced solid tumor such as melanoma, head and neck, liver or kidney cancer.

V usage is TRBV4-3 and J usage is TRBJ2-4; TRBD2 agrees at 11 bases. The ends lost 3 bases at V and 4 bases at J; junction bases unmatched: 8. Germline V CDR1 and CDR2: LGHNA, YSLEER. The CDR3 has 17 residues. CDR3 in amino acids: CASSQAVAGGRKNIQYF. The CDR3 DNA sequence: TGCGCCAGCAGCCAGGCTGTAGCGGGAGGGAGAAAAAACATTCAGTACTTC.

The V and J genes are TRBV19 and TRBJ2-3, with D tentatively TRBD2 (6 bases). Deletions cut 7 bases from V and 2 bases from J, with 10 bases between. The CDR3 covers 13 residues. Germline loops: CDR1 LNHDA, CDR2 SQIVND (reference sequence). This chain's CDR3 is CASKAGPTDTQYF. In nucleotides, the CDR3 is TGTGCCAGTAAGGCGGGGCCCACAGATACGCAGTATTTT.

This clone was recorded once. V gene TRBV7-9 combines with J gene TRBJ1-3, with 10 bases lining up with TRBD1. The CDR3 extends over 15 amino acids. Germline trimming cut 0 bases from V and 8 bases from J; bases unmatched to any gene: 4. Germline-derived CDR1 and CDR2 are SEHNR and FQNEAQ (reference sequence). The CDR3 DNA reads TGTGCCAGCAGCTTAGCGGGACAGGGGAGCGACACCATATATTTT. Its translation: CASSLAGQGSDTIYF.

This chain joins TRBV19 and TRBJ2-3, with 11 bases that match TRBD2. The ends lost 4 bases at V and 7 bases at J; junction bases unmatched: 4. Germline loops: CDR1 LNHDA, CDR2 SQIVND (reference sequence). The CDR3 loop spans 14 amino acids. For the CDR3, the DNA is TGTGCCAGTAGTAGAGGACTAGCGGGCTATACGCAGTATTTT. The encoded protein is CASSRGLAGYTQYF.

The rearrangement joins TRBV19 to TRBJ1-2, with 9 nucleotides matching TRBD1. This CDR3 contains 15 residues. Trimming at V came to 2 bases and at J to 8 bases, leaving 9 bases not matched to a gene. Per germline, CDR1 LNHDA and CDR2 SQIVND (reference sequence). The CDR3 nucleotides read TGTGCCAGTAGTATATTCGGGACAGGGAATAGGGGCTACACCTTC. As protein: CASSIFGTGNRGYTF. The whole variable domain, filled in from reference TRBV19 and TRBJ1-2, reads DGGITQSPKYLFRKEGQNVTLSCEQNLNHDAMYWYRQDPGQGLRLIYYSQIVNDFQKGDIAEGYSVSREKKESFPLTVTSAQKNPTAFYLCASSIFGTGNRGYTFGSGTRLTVV.

This clone showed up just a few times. The gene calls are TRBV18 and TRBJ2-5; D possibly corresponds to TRBD1 (5 bases). This CDR3 comprises 13 residues. The germline V gene has CDR1 KGHSH and CDR2 LQKENI. V dropped 5 bases and J dropped 2 bases, with 9 bases sitting between them. CDR3 protein: CASSGGQQETQYF. The CDR3 nucleotides read TGTGCCAGCTCAGGCGGACAACAAGAGACCCAGTACTTC.

V and J are TRBV7-2 and TRBJ2-7; TRBD1 matches 10 bases. V gave up 5 bases and J gave up 2 bases; unmatched junction bases: 9. The germline gives CDR1 SGHTA, CDR2 FQGNSA. This CDR3 has 16 amino acids. For the CDR3, the DNA is TGTGCCAGCAGCCTTTTGGGAGGACAGGGGGCCTACGAGCAGTACTTC. This gives the protein CASSLLGGQGAYEQYF.

V is TRBV7-9 and J is TRBJ2-3; 8 nucleotides line up with TRBD2. CDR3 length: 16 residues. CDR1 and CDR2 from the germline V gene are SEHNR and FQNEAQ (reference sequence). V shed 1 base, J shed 1 base, and the junction held 4 bases outside the gene matches. CDR3 loop: CASSLGFSGGTDTQYF. CDR3 nucleotides: TGTGCCAGCAGCTTAGGGTTTAGCGGGGGCACAGATACGCAGTATTTT.

The chain has TRBV4-2 and TRBJ2-5, with 9 bases aligning to TRBD2. Judging by the DNA end, TRBJ2-7 fits better; the J call may be wrong. The CDR3 covers 17 residues. Germline CDR1 is LGHNA and CDR2 is YNFKEQ. CDR3 in amino acids: CASSQHLLAGRTYEQYF. DNA of the CDR3: TGTGCCAGCAGCCAGCACCTTCTAGCGGGGCGGACCTACGAGCAGTACTTC.

V usage is TRBV4-3 and J usage is TRBJ2-7; D is possibly TRBD1 (6 bases). This CDR3 has 14 amino acids. The germline gives CDR1 LGHNA, CDR2 YSLEER. Deletions cut 0 bases from V and 4 bases from J, with 10 bases between. The CDR3 loop reads CASSQDYGQYEQYF. Written as DNA, the CDR3 is TGCGCCAGCAGCCAAGATTATGGACAGTACGAGCAGTACTTC.

This clone has a count of ten or more. The chain carries TRBV19 and TRBJ1-2; D not certain. CDR1 is LNHDA and CDR2 is SQIVND in the germline V gene (reference sequence). This CDR3 spans 14 amino acids. The ends were cut back, 2 bases at V and 1 base at J, with 8 bases in the middle. The CDR3 DNA is TGTGCCAGTAGTATATACAGTAATAACTATGGCTACACCTTC. It specifies CASSIYSNNYGYTF.

This sequence joins TRBV7-9 and TRBJ1-1, with D perhaps TRBD1 (6 bases). The CDR3 has 13 amino acids. V was cut by 6 bases and J by 4 bases, with 12 bases left in between. Germline loops: CDR1 SEHNR, CDR2 FQNEAQ (reference sequence). The CDR3 DNA is TGTGCCAGCAGGACACAGGGAGGCACTGAAGCTTTCTTT. This encodes CASRTQGGTEAFF.

This sequence joins TRBV29-1 and TRBJ2-5; TRBD1 matches 9 bases. The V gene end was trimmed by 7 bases and the J gene end by 7 bases; junction bases not matched to a gene: 10. The length of the CDR3 is 13 residues. Germline V gene sequence: CDR1 SQVTM, CDR2 ANQGSEA. CDR3 in DNA: TGCAGCGCTAATAGGGACAGGGAGGCGACCCAGTACTTC. Translation gives CSANRDREATQYF.

This chain uses TRBV18 with TRBJ2-5; D unclear. The CDR3 runs to 15 residues. Trimming stripped 3 bases from V and 4 bases from J, with 15 bases between. In germline, CDR1 is KGHSH, CDR2 LQKENI. CDR3 amino acids: CASSPALGSAETQYF. The CDR3 bases are TGTGCCAGCTCACCGGCCTTGGGGTCGGCAGAGACCCAGTACTTC.

J is TRBJ2-7 and V is TRBV29-1; perhaps TRBD1 as D (5 bases). The CDR3 has 13 residues. V lost 2 bases and J lost 3, with 11 bases in between. Germline V gene data show CDR1 as SQVTM and CDR2 as ANQGSEA. The CDR3 nucleotides are TGCAGCGTTGAAAAAGGGGTCGGCTACGAGCAGTACTTC. This encodes CSVEKGVGYEQYF.

This clone was counted between two and nine times. The chain employs TRBV4-2 and TRBJ2-2; D unclear. V gave up 4 bases and J gave up 2 bases, with 14 bases separating them. The germline gives CDR1 LGHNA, CDR2 YNFKEQ. There are 16 residues in the CDR3. CDR3 DNA: TGTGCCAGCAGCCCGCTGGGCGGCTCCAACACCGGGGAGCTGTTTTTT. It translates to CASSPLGGSNTGELFF.

The genes are TRBV28 and TRBJ1-1; TRBD1 is a possible D gene (5 bases). CDR1 is MDHEN and CDR2 is SYDVKM in the germline V gene. This CDR3 is built from 14 residues. Trimming cost V 5 bases and J 4 bases, with 14 bases left between them. The DNA for the CDR3 is TGTGCCAGCAGTCCCCCTCGGGGGGGCACTGAAGCTTTCTTT. Its translation: CASSPPRGGTEAFF.

The CDR3 region is CASSMGSGRREESSYNEQFF. For the CDR3, the DNA is TGTGCCAGTAGTATGGGGTCGGGTAGGAGGGAAGAAAGCTCCTACAATGAGCAGTTCTTC. V is TRBV19 and J is TRBJ2-1, with TRBD2 as a possible D gene (6 bases). The CDR3 is 20 amino acids. CDR1 LNHDA and CDR2 SQIVND come from the germline V gene (reference sequence). Trimming pared 3 bases from V and 0 bases from J, leaving 24 bases between.

This clone has a handful of counts. The rearrangement links TRBV7-9 to TRBJ2-7, with 8 bases lining up with TRBD1. CDR3 length: 14 residues. Germline CDR1 SEHNR, CDR2 FQNEAQ (reference sequence). V lost 5 bases to trimming and J lost 0 bases; unmatched junction nucleotides: 3. The CDR3 DNA reads as TGTGCCAGCAGCGTACAGGGGGTCTCCTACGAGCAGTACTTC. This gives the protein CASSVQGVSYEQYF.

The chain joins TRBV4-2 to TRBJ2-2; TRBD2 matches at 9 bases. J gave up 4 bases and V 4 bases, and 7 bases lay outside the gene matches. Germline V CDR1 and CDR2: LGHNA, YNFKEQ. The CDR3 contains 16 residues. CDR3 amino acids: CASSLQGSGSTGELFF. Here the CDR3 DNA reads TGTGCCAGCAGCCTGCAGGGTAGCGGGAGCACCGGGGAGCTGTTTTTT.